The entry below describes one TCR beta chain. Its antigen remains unknown. The sample is drawn from a study of cytomegalovirus exposure and HLA in healthy donors. General study results and limits: In a later analysis, at a false discovery rate of 0.05, roughly 16,000 TCR beta sequences matched HLA alleles.

The germline V gene has CDR1 SGHRS and CDR2 YFSETQ. This CDR3 spans 15 amino acids. The ends lost 0 bases at V and 0 bases at J; junction bases unmatched: 1. PCR employed 60 Vbeta and 13 Jbeta primers. Clones were sequenced by immunoSEQ multiplex PCR, and TCRdb holds only the in-frame ones, with some missing. The table has fewer than 80,000 clones, 70% to 85% seen once. Sequencing was performed on PBMCs. The TCR sequence derives from a man aged 25 to 45 in good health and CMV-seronegative. This chain joins TRBV5-1 and TRBJ2-3, with 7 positions matching TRBD1. CDR3 nucleotides: TGCGCCAGCAGCTTGGAGGGACAGAGCACAGATACGCAGTATTTT. Residues: CASSLEGQSTDTQYF.